Below, one TCR beta chain is given with its context. What it binds is unknown. With a J-beta primer mix and a sample-barcoded 5' primer, a second PCR ran 7 to 11 cycles. TCRdb fed the 5' RACE reads into MiXCR, producing one record per CDR3 protein. The sample holds roughly 800,000 distinct CDR3 sequences, roughly 25% seen once. Germline CDR1 is WNHNN and CDR2 is SYGVQD (reference sequence). With 3 bases removed from V and 2 bases from J, the gap between germline ends came to 10 bases. CDR3 length: 15 residues. The data belong to a study of blood T cells in healthy people across ages. The total RNA that was extracted per sample amounted to at least 6 micrograms. Study-wide findings and caveats: The unknown donor CMV status may have confounded expanded clonotype changes.

The same specimen was also included in a second study, on T cells of mothers and their children. That investigation notes: From each mother came over 8 million TCR beta CDR3 reads, and from each child came 3 million to 3.5 million.

The sequenced material came from blood. This clonotype originated in a boy aged 10-17 years in good health. The gene calls are TRBV10-1 and TRBJ2-2; D gene unclear. CDR3 amino acids: CASSDGRRNTGELFF. CDR3 DNA: TGCGCCAGCAGTGACGGCAGACGAAACACCGGGGAGCTGTTTTTT.